A single sample is the source of the 31 T cell receptor beta chains below, sequenced in a study of blood T cell repertoires in COVID-19. Produced via immunoSEQ multiplex PCR; TCRdb's table is partial and in-frame only. Of some 210,000 clones detected, 81% appear once; the ten largest clones hold around 9%. What was sequenced was PBMCs or T cells enriched from blood (not recorded which). The receptors were gathered from a man aged 40-49 years who had recovered from COVID-19.

This chain connects TRBV27 to TRBJ1-3; D is uncertain. Trimming took 8 bases from V and 4 from J, leaving 18 bases between them. The CDR3 runs to 15 residues. In germline, CDR1 is MNHEY, CDR2 SMNVEV (reference sequence). CDR3 residues: CASSPSSAWGNTIYF. Written as DNA, the CDR3 is TGTGCCAGCTCCCCTTCCAGCGCGTGGGGAAACACCATATATTTT.

The V call is TRBV11-1, the J call TRBJ1-2; the match to TRBD1 covers 12 bases. V dropped 5 bases and J dropped 4; count of bases not matched to a gene: 8. Germline CDR1 SGHAT, CDR2 FQDESV (reference sequence). This CDR3 comprises 16 residues. CDR3 sequence: CASSPGTGGRVYGYTF. CDR3 DNA: TGTGCCAGCAGCCCCGGGACAGGGGGCCGGGTCTATGGCTACACCTTC.

The chain recombines TRBV2 with TRBJ1-1, with a tentative D call TRBD1 (5 bases). Germline-derived CDR1 and CDR2 are SNHLY and FYNNEI. The CDR3 spans 11 residues. V dropped 10 bases and J dropped 5 bases, with 11 bases sitting between them. The CDR3: CATREDTEAFF. The CDR3 coding sequence is TGTGCCACCAGGGAGGATACTGAAGCTTTCTTT. The entire variable domain, with the rest obtained from reference TRBV2 and TRBJ1-1, is as follows: EPEVTQTPSHQVTQMGQEVILRCVPISNHLYFYWYRQILGQKVEFLVSFYNNEISEKSEIFDDQFSVERPDGSNFTLKIRSTKLEDSAMYFCATREDTEAFFGQGTRLTVV.

The V and J genes are TRBV4-2 and TRBJ2-3; 10 nucleotides match TRBD2. Germline assignment: CDR1 LGHNA and CDR2 YNFKEQ. The CDR3 has 18 amino acids. V gave up 0 bases and J gave up 5 bases; unmatched junction bases: 11. The DNA for the CDR3 is TGTGCCAGCAGCCAAGAACCGATAGCGAGCGGGGGGGGAGATACGCAGTATTTT. Protein: CASSQEPIASGGGDTQYF.

The DNA for the CDR3 is TGTGCCAGCAGCGTAGAAGCAGGCGCCCGCTATGGCTACACCTTC. Its translation: CASSVEAGARYGYTF. The chain combines TRBV9 with TRBJ1-2; D not resolved. V shed 0 bases and J shed 4 bases, with 13 bases lying between them. Germline V gives CDR1 SGDLS, CDR2 YYNGEE. This CDR3 has 15 residues.

This clone turned up a few times. The chain has TRBV27 and TRBJ2-2; tentatively, D is TRBD2 (6 bases). The CDR3 runs 14 residues. Trimming shortened V by 5 bases and J by 3 bases, and 10 bases separated the two germline ends. CDR1 and CDR2 from the germline V gene are MNHEY and SMNVEV (reference sequence). The CDR3 DNA reads TGTGCCAGCAGTCGGGGACTCGACACCGGGGAGCTGTTTTTT. The encoded protein is CASSRGLDTGELFF.

This clone was detected only a few times. The chain has TRBV29-1 and TRBJ1-3; tentatively, D is TRBD1 (6 bases). There are 16 residues in the CDR3. Germline CDR1 reads SQVTM; CDR2 reads ANQGSEA. V was pared by 0 bases and J by 4 bases, with 16 bases between. Here the CDR3 DNA reads TGCAGCGTTGAAGATCGAACAGGGAGTTTGGGAAACACCATATATTTT. Amino acid sequence: CSVEDRTGSLGNTIYF.

In this sample, this clone turned up a few times. V and J are TRBV5-5 and TRBJ2-7; 9 nucleotides agree with TRBD2. The CDR3 spans 15 residues. Germline CDR1 reads SGHKS; CDR2 reads YYEKEE (reference sequence). V shed 4 bases and J 0 bases; nucleotides not matched to a gene: 5. CDR3 amino acids: CASSRVSGGSYEQYF. CDR3 bases: TGTGCCAGCAGCAGGGTTAGCGGGGGCTCCTACGAGCAGTACTTC.

This rearrangement joins TRBV5-1 to TRBJ2-2; D not resolved. Trimming cost V 4 bases and J 0 bases, with 13 bases left between them. Germline loops: CDR1 SGHRS, CDR2 YFSETQ. The CDR3 totals 16 residues. This CDR3 reads CASSPEPSANTGELFF. The CDR3 bases are TGCGCCAGCAGCCCCGAGCCGTCCGCGAACACCGGGGAGCTGTTTTTT.

The rearrangement uses TRBV7-9 and TRBJ1-6, with a possible D match to TRBD1 (6 bases). V was shortened by 4 bases and J by 4 bases, with 14 bases between the two germline ends. The CDR3 extends over 16 amino acids. Germline V CDR1 and CDR2: SEHNR, FQNEAQ (reference sequence). This CDR3 reads CASSSDRRSYNSPLHF. The CDR3, as DNA: TGTGCCAGCAGCTCCGACAGGAGATCTTATAATTCACCCCTCCACTTT. Variable domain in full (rest from reference TRBV7-9 and TRBJ1-6): DTGVSQNPRHKITKRGQNVTFRCDPISEHNRLYWYRQTLGQGPEFLTYFQNEAQLEKSRLLSDRFSAERPKGSFSTLEIQRTEQGDSAMYLCASSSDRRSYNSPLHFGNGTRLTVT.

This clone was seen only a few times. The chain employs TRBV3-1 (or the pseudogene TRBV3-2) and TRBJ2-1, with D maybe TRBD2 (5 bases). The CDR3 has 15 residues. The germline CDR1 and CDR2 sequences are LGHDT and YNNKEL (reference sequence). V lost 4 bases, J lost 9 bases, and 19 bases lay in between. CDR3 amino acids: CASSPERTPRTEQFF. In DNA form, the CDR3 reads TGTGCCAGCAGCCCCGAAAGGACTCCCCGCACTGAGCAGTTCTTC.

The V and J genes are TRBV29-1 and TRBJ1-5, with D unclear. This CDR3 is built from 14 residues. The V end lost 7 bases, the J end lost 1 base, and 14 bases lay between the germline ends. Looked up from germline, CDR1 is SQVTM and CDR2 is ANQGSEA. The CDR3 bases are TGCAGCGCCAAACCTCGGTGGAGCAATCAGCCCCAGCATTTT. Translating it yields CSAKPRWSNQPQHF.

The rearrangement links TRBV7-5 to TRBJ1-5; the DNA was not compared with TRBD1, the D call given in the table. TRBV7-5 constitutes a pseudogene. The CDR3 runs to 18 residues. The CDR3 coding sequence is TGTGTCAGAAGCTTAGAGACAGGGGGTCCGTATAGCAATCAGCCCCAGCATTTT. Its translation is CVRSLETGGPYSNQPQHF.

This clone has more than one count but fewer than ten. The rearrangement uses TRBV19 and TRBJ1-1, with 8 bases matching TRBD1. CDR3 length equals 12 residues. The V segment lost 4 bases and the J segment 8 bases; nucleotides outside the gene matches: 3. Looked up from germline, CDR1 is LNHDA and CDR2 is SQIVND (reference sequence). CDR3 coding DNA: TGTGCCAGTAGTAACAGACAGGGGGAAGCTTTCTTT. Its protein product is CASSNRQGEAFF. The full variable domain, completed using reference TRBV19 and TRBJ1-1, is DGGITQSPKYLFRKEGQNVTLSCEQNLNHDAMYWYRQDPGQGLRLIYYSQIVNDFQKGDIAEGYSVSREKKESFPLTVTSAQKNPTAFYLCASSNRQGEAFFGQGTRLTVV.

The table lists this clone with a count of one. This chain links TRBV5-1 with TRBJ1-1; TRBD1 is a possible D gene (5 bases). This CDR3 is built from 15 residues. Trimming removed 2 bases from V and 5 bases from J, with 16 bases in between. Germline CDR1 reads SGHRS; CDR2 reads YFSETQ. The CDR3 nucleotides read TGCGCCAGCAGCTTTCAGGTCCAGGGTACAACTGAAGCTTTCTTT. As protein: CASSFQVQGTTEAFF.

This clone was seen more than once but under ten times. This chain connects TRBV20-1 to TRBJ1-1; no clear D. Germline loops: CDR1 DFQATT, CDR2 SNEGSKA (reference sequence). Trimming shortened V by 0 bases and J by 5 bases, and 4 bases separated the two germline ends. The CDR3 extends over 11 amino acids. CDR3: CSARDKTEAFF. Here the CDR3 DNA reads TGCAGTGCTAGAGATAAAACTGAAGCTTTCTTT.

V usage is TRBV5-1 and J usage is TRBJ2-2, with TRBD1 as a possible D gene (6 bases). CDR1 is SGHRS, CDR2 YFSETQ, per germline. Trimming pared 4 bases from V and 5 bases from J, leaving 18 bases between. This CDR3 has 16 residues. The CDR3 DNA follows: TGCGCCAGCAGCCCCAGGGCAGGGGACCCGACCGGGGAGCTGTTTTTT. Its protein product is CASSPRAGDPTGELFF.

The CDR3 DNA follows: TGTGCCTGGAGTGTACGAATTGGTGGGCAGTTCAATCAGCCCCAGCATTTT. This codes for CAWSVRIGGQFNQPQHF. The chain joins TRBV30 to TRBJ1-5; no firm D call. CDR3 length: 17 amino acids. CDR1 and CDR2 from the germline V gene are GTSNPN and SVGIG (reference sequence). With 0 bases removed from V and 3 bases from J, the gap between germline ends came to 18 bases.

This chain joins TRBV7-9 and TRBJ1-1, with D uncertain. The CDR3 loop spans 14 amino acids. V lost 2 bases, J lost 0 bases, and 7 bases lay in between. Germline V gene data show CDR1 as SEHNR and CDR2 as FQNEAQ (reference sequence). The CDR3 spells CASSLHGVNTEAFF. Written as DNA, the CDR3 is TGTGCCAGCAGCTTACACGGAGTGAACACTGAAGCTTTCTTT.

The DNA of the CDR3 is TGTGCCAGCAGCCAAGTCGGTCGGGTAGCGGGAGAGGTGCAGTACTTC. Translated: CASSQVGRVAGEVQYF. The chain joins TRBV3-1 (or the pseudogene TRBV3-2) to TRBJ2-7; TRBD2 agrees at 9 bases. Per the germline V gene, CDR1 is LGHDT and CDR2 is YNNKEL (reference sequence). Trimming took 1 base from V and 9 from J; bases not matched to a gene: 13. The CDR3 is 16 residues long.

V and J are TRBV19 and TRBJ1-2; D is unclear. Deletions cut 2 bases from V and 0 bases from J, with 13 bases between. The CDR3 sequence is 16 residues long. Germline loops: CDR1 LNHDA, CDR2 SQIVND (reference sequence). CDR3 sequence: CASSITDNNANYGYTF. As DNA, the CDR3 is TGTGCCAGTAGTATAACAGACAATAACGCTAACTATGGCTACACCTTC.

This clone was observed a single time. V usage is TRBV24-1 and J usage is TRBJ2-2; 13 nucleotides line up with TRBD2. After removal of 6 bases from V and 4 bases from J, the junction contained 13 bases not matched to a gene. This CDR3 contains 19 residues. Per germline, CDR1 KGHDR and CDR2 SFDVKD. The CDR3 sequence is CATSSAGTSGTLGTGELFF. DNA of the CDR3: TGTGCCACCAGTTCCGCAGGGACTAGCGGGACCCTGGGCACCGGGGAGCTGTTTTTT.

The chain joins TRBV4-1 to TRBJ1-2; D is ambiguous. Trimming pared 0 bases from V and 2 bases from J, leaving 22 bases between. The CDR3 spans 19 residues. CDR1 MGHRA and CDR2 YSYEKL come from the germline V gene. The CDR3 region has the DNA TGCGCCAGCAGCCAAGAAAGTCCCCTACAGAGAATCTCGAACTATGGCTACACCTTC. Protein sequence: CASSQESPLQRISNYGYTF.

CDR3 sequence reads: CASSPARQTTNEKLFF. The CDR3 region has the DNA TGTGCCAGCTCACCCGCGAGACAAACAACTAATGAAAAACTGTTTTTT. V is TRBV18 and J is TRBJ1-4; D gene unclear. There are 16 residues in the CDR3. V lost 3 bases, J lost 0 bases, and 11 bases lay in between. CDR1 and CDR2 (germline): KGHSH, LQKENI.

The rearrangement uses TRBV19 and TRBJ2-6; TRBD1 matches at 7 bases. Trimming took 9 bases from V and 2 from J; bases not matched to a gene: 7. Germline CDR1 LNHDA, CDR2 SQIVND (reference sequence). The CDR3 is 15 amino acids. The CDR3 loop reads CASGQVEAGANVLTF. In nucleotides, the CDR3 is TGTGCCAGCGGACAGGTGGAGGCTGGGGCCAACGTCCTGACTTTC.

CDR3 DNA: TGTGCCAGCAGCCAAGGGGTGATGGAGGAGACCCAGTACTTC. Translation gives CASSQGVMEETQYF. The chain couples TRBV4-2 to TRBJ2-5; no firm D call. Germline loops: CDR1 LGHNA, CDR2 YNFKEQ. V was clipped by 1 base and J by 5 bases, with 11 bases between them. The CDR3 extends over 14 amino acids.

The chain carries TRBV7-9 and TRBJ1-3, with 9 bases identical to TRBD1. Germline V gene sequence: CDR1 SEHNR, CDR2 FQNEAQ (reference sequence). This CDR3 has 13 residues. Trimming took 5 bases from V and 6 from J; bases not matched to a gene: 2. Here the CDR3 reads CASSRTGENTIYF. CDR3 DNA: TGTGCCAGCAGCCGGACAGGGGAAAACACCATATATTTT.

The chain has TRBV11-2 and TRBJ2-3, with unresolved D. Trimming pared 0 bases from V and 8 bases from J, leaving 12 bases between. Germline CDR1 is SGHAT and CDR2 is FQNNGV. The length of the CDR3 is 14 residues. CDR3 region: CASSLDLASATQYF. CDR3 DNA sequence: TGTGCCAGCAGCTTAGATCTGGCCTCCGCTACGCAGTATTTT.

The CDR3 region has the DNA TGTGCTAGTGGTCTCCGACAGTATAATTCACCCCTCCACTTT. Amino acids: CASGLRQYNSPLHF. The chain has TRBV12-5 and TRBJ1-6; a weak D match, TRBD1 (5 bases). This CDR3 is built from 14 residues. The germline gives CDR1 LGHNT, CDR2 FRNRAP. V lost 5 bases to trimming and J lost 4 bases, with 9 bases between them.

The V call is TRBV11-3, the J call TRBJ2-2; TRBD2 agrees at 10 bases. The length of the CDR3 is 16 residues. V lost 5 bases, J lost 5 bases, and 8 bases stayed unmatched. Per germline, CDR1 SGHNT and CDR2 YENEEA. The CDR3 nucleotides read TGTGCCAGCAGCGGAAGCGGGAGGGCCGAAACCGGGGAGCTGTTTTTT. Its translation: CASSGSGRAETGELFF.

The chain links TRBV19 to TRBJ1-3; 7 bases line up with TRBD1. The CDR3 is made up of 17 amino acids. Trimming removed 1 base from V and 2 bases from J; junction bases left unmatched: 8. Germline CDR1 reads LNHDA; CDR2 reads SQIVND (reference sequence). CDR3 protein: CASSIGVTGSAGNTIYF. The CDR3 DNA reads as TGTGCCAGTAGTATAGGAGTGACAGGGAGTGCTGGAAACACCATATATTTT.